The source of this T cell receptor beta chain is a study of OX40 agonist ivuxolimab in advanced cancers. About the study: Anti-PD-1, anti-PD-L1 or anti-CTLA-4 therapy given earlier was allowed, and around 40% had some. Study-level findings and limits: In CD8+ T cells, expanded clones were on average more numerous than in CD4+. Normalized expansion of T-cell clones was also low for some nonresponders.

Sequenced by immunoSEQ multiplex PCR; TCRdb stores in-frame clones only, minus some. The table has approximately 70,000 clones, 75% to 95% seen once. With regard to this clone: The antigen is not known.

The CDR3 spans 14 residues. The V gene's germline CDR1 is GTSNPN and CDR2 SVGIG (reference sequence). V lost 5 bases and J 0 bases, leaving 11 bases between the germline ends. This TCR derives from an adult with an advanced solid tumor such as melanoma, head and neck, liver or kidney cancer. J is TRBJ2-1 and V is TRBV30; D might be TRBD1 (5 bases). This sample comprised CD4+ or CD8+ T cells sorted from blood, obtained in a trial of the OX40 agonist ivuxolimab. In DNA, the CDR3 is TGTGCCTGGCAGGGTTCTAGCTCCTACAATGAGCAGTTCTTC. The encoded protein is CAWQGSSSYNEQFF. Supplemented by reference TRBV30 and TRBJ2-1, the full variable domain reads SQTIHQWPATLVQPVGSPLSLECTVEGTSNPNLYWYRQAAGRGLQLLFYSVGIGQISSEVPQNLSASRPQDRQFILSSKKLLLSDSGFYLCAWQGSSSYNEQFFGPGTRLTVL.